Each of the 5 T cell receptor beta chains below was sequenced from the same sample in a study of cytomegalovirus exposure and HLA in healthy donors. The PCR ran on 60 Vbeta and 13 Jbeta primers. The data were produced by immunoSEQ multiplex PCR, yet TCRdb's version contains in-frame clones alone and is incomplete. The table records 130,000 or so clones, about 80% of them present only once. Sequenced sample: PBMCs. Receptors were obtained from a man younger than 45 in good health and CMV-seronegative.

J is TRBJ2-5 and V is TRBV28, with 9 bases that match TRBD2. The germline V gene has CDR1 MDHEN and CDR2 SYDVKM. The CDR3 length is 15 residues. Losses at the gene ends were 10 bases for V and 3 bases for J; bases not matched to a gene: 12. The CDR3 is CATKPSGGFEETQYF. CDR3 DNA: TGTGCCACCAAGCCCAGCGGGGGGTTCGAAGAGACCCAGTACTTC.

The V gene is TRBV6-1, the J gene TRBJ2-3; possibly TRBD2 for D (6 bases). The V and J ends lost 10 bases and 2 bases respectively, with 19 bases between them. The CDR3 covers 15 residues. CDR1 is MNHNS and CDR2 is SASEGT in the germline V gene. CDR3 protein: CATRRGTGDTDTQYF. CDR3 DNA sequence: TGTGCCACCCGGCGAGGAACGGGAGACACAGATACGCAGTATTTT.

The gene calls are TRBV5-6 and TRBJ1-2; D remains ambiguous. With 2 bases removed from V and 8 bases from J, the gap between germline ends came to 13 bases. Germline loops: CDR1 SGHDT, CDR2 YYEEEE. This CDR3 has 13 amino acids. DNA for the CDR3: TGTGCCAGCAGCTTTGGGGAGAGAGAGGGCTACACCTTC. Protein product: CASSFGEREGYTF.

A single count supports this clone. This chain joins TRBV2 and TRBJ1-5; TRBD1 agrees at 8 bases. CDR3 length: 15 residues. Germline V gene sequence: CDR1 SNHLY, CDR2 FYNNEI. J was trimmed by 5 bases and V by 1 base; bases with no gene match: 4. The CDR3 spells CASSEERDRYQPQHF. The CDR3 nucleotides read TGTGCCAGCAGTGAAGAACGGGACAGGTATCAGCCCCAGCATTTT.

This chain uses TRBV19 with TRBJ2-5; TRBD2 matches at 7 bases. V gave up 2 bases and J gave up 4 bases; unmatched junction bases: 7. There are 15 residues in the CDR3. Germline V CDR1 and CDR2: LNHDA, SQIVND (reference sequence). In DNA, the CDR3 is TGTGCCAGTAGTATACCCGGGGGGAGGACAGAGACCCAGTACTTC. This encodes CASSIPGGRTETQYF.